This entry lists 24 T cell receptor beta chains sequenced from one sample in a study of blood T cell repertoires in COVID-19. Profiled with immunoSEQ multiplex PCR; TCRdb holds only in-frame clones, not every one. The sample lists 200,000 or so clones; 70% to 90% were seen once. Specimen: PBMCs or T cells enriched from blood (not recorded which). These receptors were obtained from a woman aged 40 to 50 with acute COVID-19.

The chain combines TRBV19 with TRBJ1-1; D gene ambiguous. Trimming cost V 9 bases and J 5 bases, with 7 bases left between them. This CDR3 has 10 residues. CDR1 is LNHDA and CDR2 is SQIVND in the germline V gene (reference sequence). CDR3 sequence: CASGWTEAFF. For the CDR3, the DNA is TGTGCCAGCGGGTGGACTGAAGCTTTCTTT.

This clone showed up just a few times. The chain couples TRBV4-3 to TRBJ1-4; weak D call: TRBD1 (5 bases). Trimming pared 4 bases from V and 8 bases from J, leaving 11 bases between. In germline, CDR1 is LGHNA, CDR2 YSLEER. This CDR3 region has 13 residues. The CDR3 region is CASSRRGREKLFF. The CDR3 region has the DNA TGCGCCAGCAGCCGGAGGGGAAGGGAAAAACTGTTTTTT.

This chain connects TRBV10-1 to TRBJ2-2, with 10 positions matching TRBD2. The CDR3 consists of 15 residues. The V segment lost 8 bases and the J segment 7 bases; nucleotides outside the gene matches: 10. Germline V gene lookup returns CDR1 WNHNN and CDR2 SYGVQD (reference sequence). This CDR3 is CASSGAGGPDGELFF. DNA for the CDR3: TGCGCCAGCTCGGGAGCGGGAGGGCCGGACGGGGAGCTGTTTTTT.

Written as DNA, the CDR3 is TGTGCCAGCAGTGAAGGAATGGGGGGGCGGGCCCATACGCAGTATTTT. It encodes CASSEGMGGRAHTQYF. The chain is built from TRBV6-1 and TRBJ2-3, with D possibly matching TRBD2 (7 bases). The V and J ends lost 1 base and 7 bases respectively, with 18 bases between them. Germline-derived CDR1 and CDR2 are MNHNS and SASEGT. The CDR3 loop spans 16 amino acids.

The V and J genes are TRBV19 and TRBJ1-2, with TRBD1 identical over 7 bases. V was pared by 3 bases and J by 9 bases, with 4 bases of the junction left unmatched. The germline gives CDR1 LNHDA, CDR2 SQIVND (reference sequence). The CDR3 loop spans 12 amino acids. The CDR3 DNA reads as TGTGCCAGTAGTATTTCGGACAGGAGCTACACCTTC. It specifies CASSISDRSYTF.

V and J are TRBV9 and TRBJ2-3; D perhaps matches TRBD2 (5 bases). V lost 1 base and J 5 bases, leaving 14 bases between the germline ends. The CDR3 runs 15 residues. CDR1 is SGDLS and CDR2 is YYNGEE in the germline V gene. The CDR3 sequence: CASSVQRSGVDTQYF. As DNA, the CDR3 is TGTGCCAGCAGCGTACAGCGGAGTGGGGTAGATACGCAGTATTTT.

The table lists this clone with a count of one. V usage is TRBV4-2 and J usage is TRBJ1-2; D may be TRBD1 (5 bases). CDR3 length equals 13 residues. Germline CDR1 reads LGHNA; CDR2 reads YNFKEQ. V was trimmed by 3 bases and J by 8 bases, leaving 13 bases between them. The chain's CDR3 is CASSHPGSAGYTF. CDR3 nucleotide sequence: TGTGCCAGCAGCCATCCAGGGTCAGCGGGCTACACCTTC.

The rearrangement joins TRBV10-2 to TRBJ1-3, with D unresolved. V was pared by 7 bases and J by 0 bases, with 10 bases between. Germline-derived CDR1 and CDR2 are WSHSY and SAAADI. The length of the CDR3 is 14 residues. CDR3 nucleotide sequence: TGCGCCAGCAAGGAGGCTGGCTCTGGAAACACCATATATTTT. Its protein is CASKEAGSGNTIYF.

The chain has TRBV12-3 or TRBV12-4 and TRBJ1-3, with TRBD1 as a possible D gene (5 bases). The CDR3 is 13 amino acids. Trimming took off 11 bases at V and 8 bases at J, with 19 bases between the two ends. The CDR3 is CAAPGLSGDTIYF. In nucleotides, the CDR3 is TGTGCCGCCCCAGGGTTGTCGGGTGACACCATATATTTT.

This clone is a singleton in its sample. The V gene is TRBV6-5, the J gene TRBJ1-4; 9 bases match TRBD1. Germline trimming cut 1 base from V and 1 base from J; bases unmatched to any gene: 1. Germline V gene lookup returns CDR1 MNHEY and CDR2 SVGAGI. This CDR3 is built from 16 residues. CDR3 coding DNA: TGTGCCAGCAGTTACTGGACAGGGGTAACTAATGAAAAACTGTTTTTT. Amino acid sequence: CASSYWTGVTNEKLFF.

The rearrangement joins TRBV11-3 to TRBJ2-3; 9 bases fit TRBD1. The CDR3 extends over 17 amino acids. Germline V CDR1 and CDR2: SGHNT, YENEEA. Trimming removed 4 bases from V and 0 bases from J; junction bases left unmatched: 8. As DNA, the CDR3 is TGTGCCAGCAGCTCCTTACAGGGGGCACCTAGCACAGATACGCAGTATTTT. Its protein product is CASSSLQGAPSTDTQYF. The full variable domain, in which reference TRBV11-3 and TRBJ2-3 provide the parts outside the CDR3, is EAGVVQSPRYKIIEKKQPVAFWCNPISGHNTLYWYLQNLGQGPELLIRYENEEAVDDSQLPKDRFSAERLKGVDSTLKIQPAELGDSAVYLCASSSLQGAPSTDTQYFGPGTRLTVL.

This clone appeared a few times. J is TRBJ1-4 and V is TRBV15, with D unresolved. The germline V and J ends were trimmed by 1 base and 2 bases, with 2 bases remaining between them. Germline assignment: CDR1 LNHNV and CDR2 YYDKDF (reference sequence). This CDR3 has 13 amino acids. CDR3 coding DNA: TGTGCCACCAGCAGAGCGACTAATGAAAAACTGTTTTTT. This sequence encodes CATSRATNEKLFF. The full variable domain, rest sourced from reference TRBV15 and TRBJ1-4, is DAMVIQNPRYQVTQFGKPVTLSCSQTLNHNVMYWYQQKSSQAPKLLFHYYDKDFNNEADTPDNFQSRRPNTSFCFLDIRSPGLGDTAMYLCATSRATNEKLFFGSGTQLSVL.

The CDR3 DNA sequence: TGTGCCAGCAGCTCCCAAGTCGGGGGAGTGAACACTGAAGCTTTCTTT. Translating it yields CASSSQVGGVNTEAFF. This chain connects TRBV7-2 to TRBJ1-1; TRBD1 is a possible D gene (5 bases). Trimming stripped 4 bases from V and 0 bases from J, with 15 bases between. Per the germline V gene, CDR1 is SGHTA and CDR2 is FQGNSA. This CDR3 is built from 16 residues. The variable domain in full, with the rest retrieved from reference TRBV7-2 and TRBJ1-1, is GAGVSQSPSNKVTEKGKDVELRCDPISGHTALYWYRQSLGQGLEFLIYFQGNSAPDKSGLPSDRFSAERTGGSVSTLTIQRTQQEDSAVYLCASSSQVGGVNTEAFFGQGTRLTVV.

The V and J genes are TRBV19 and TRBJ1-2, with D unclear. This CDR3 contains 14 residues. The germline gives CDR1 LNHDA, CDR2 SQIVND (reference sequence). Trimming stripped 5 bases from V and 2 bases from J, with 12 bases between. The CDR3 DNA follows: TGTGCCAGTAGTGGAGCCGGGATCAACTATGGCTACACCTTC. Its protein is CASSGAGINYGYTF.

This clone appeared once. The rearrangement uses TRBV9 and TRBJ2-1, with 7 positions matching TRBD1. V lost 0 bases and J lost 5; bases outside the gene matches: 5. Germline V lookup: CDR1 SGDLS, CDR2 YYNGEE. This CDR3 is 15 amino acids long. The CDR3 spells CASSVALQGDNEQFF. The DNA for the CDR3 is TGTGCCAGCAGCGTAGCCCTGCAGGGGGACAATGAGCAGTTCTTC. The variable domain in full, with the rest retrieved from reference TRBV9 and TRBJ2-1, is DSGVTQTPKHLITATGQRVTLRCSPRSGDLSVYWYQQSLDQGLQFLIQYYNGEERAKGNILERFSAQQFPDLHSELNLSSLELGDSALYFCASSVALQGDNEQFFGPGTRLTVL.

The chain employs TRBV7-9 and TRBJ2-1; tentative D call: TRBD2 (6 bases). The V gene lost 5 bases and the J gene lost 0 bases, with 17 bases spanning the gap. Germline CDR1 and CDR2: SEHNR and FQNEAQ (reference sequence). This CDR3 region has 17 residues. CDR3 in amino acids: CASSLAGGLSSYNEQFF. Here the CDR3 DNA reads TGTGCCAGCAGCCTTGCCGGAGGGCTAAGCTCCTACAATGAGCAGTTCTTC.

Notes on this clone: A read error may produce the germline difference seen at one junction end. The chain joins TRBV7-7 to TRBJ1-4; D ambiguous. Germline CDR1 is SSHAT and CDR2 is FNYEAQ (reference sequence). This CDR3 is 12 amino acids long. CDR3 coding DNA: TGTGCTAGCAGCCCCATTAATGAAAAACTGTTTTTT. This encodes CASSPINEKLFF. The complete variable domain, with remaining parts taken from reference TRBV7-7 and TRBJ1-4, reads GAGVSQSPRYKVTKRGQDVTLRCDPISSHATLYWYQQALGQGPEFLTYFNYEAQPDKSGLPSDRFSAERPEGSISTLTIQRTEQRDSAMYRCASSPINEKLFFGSGTQLSVL.

CDR3 loop: CASSLAAASGDTQYF. In DNA form, the CDR3 reads TGCGCCAGCAGCTTGGCGGCAGCCTCGGGGGATACGCAGTATTTT. V is TRBV5-1 and J is TRBJ2-3; a weak D match, TRBD2 (5 bases). This CDR3 comprises 15 residues. Germline assignment: CDR1 SGHRS and CDR2 YFSETQ. V lost 0 bases, J lost 6 bases, and 14 bases lay in between.

The rearrangement links TRBV7-2 to TRBJ2-7; 8 bases are a match to TRBD1. V dropped 1 base and J dropped 7; count of bases not matched to a gene: 6. This CDR3 region has 14 residues. CDR1 SGHTA and CDR2 FQGNSA come from the germline V gene. In nucleotides, the CDR3 is TGTGCCAGCAGCTTAGGGACAGGGTTCGGTGAGCAGTACTTC. Its protein is CASSLGTGFGEQYF.

The V and J genes are TRBV9 and TRBJ2-1, with 12 bases aligning to TRBD2. Germline lookup yields CDR1 SGDLS and CDR2 YYNGEE. The CDR3 spans 17 residues. The junction had 3 bases not matched to a gene; V was cut back by 1 base and J by 1 base. CDR3 loop: CASSVSLAGGSYNEQFF. The CDR3 bases are TGTGCCAGCAGCGTATCGCTAGCGGGGGGGTCCTACAATGAGCAGTTCTTC.

The V call is TRBV4-2, the J call TRBJ2-1, with 12 bases aligning to TRBD2. The CDR3 sequence is 15 residues long. The V segment lost 6 bases and the J segment 7 bases; nucleotides outside the gene matches: 7. The V gene's germline CDR1 is LGHNA and CDR2 YNFKEQ. The CDR3 nucleotides are TGTGCCAGCAGACCCCTAGCGGGGGGGGATAATGAGCAGTTCTTC. Protein product: CASRPLAGGDNEQFF.

The chain combines TRBV10-3 with TRBJ1-2; 9 positions match TRBD1. With 4 bases clipped from V and 4 bases from J, the junction kept 4 bases outside the gene matches. This CDR3 has 14 amino acids. Germline loops: CDR1 ENHRY, CDR2 SYGVKD. In DNA form, the CDR3 reads TGTGCCATCAGTGGAGAGGGACAGGGCTATGGCTACACCTTC. It translates to CAISGEGQGYGYTF.

The J gene is TRBJ2-3, the V gene TRBV9, with D possibly being TRBD1 (6 bases). The CDR3 totals 15 residues. Germline values: CDR1 SGDLS, CDR2 YYNGEE. Between the trimmed V and J ends, which lost 2 bases and 3 bases, there was a span of 13 bases. The CDR3: CASSVTGWETDTQYF. The CDR3 region has the DNA TGTGCCAGCAGCGTCACAGGGTGGGAGACAGATACGCAGTATTTT.

This clone was observed once. V and J are TRBV7-9 and TRBJ1-3, with D uncertain. V was pared by 6 bases and J by 0 bases, with 9 bases between. Germline V gives CDR1 SEHNR, CDR2 FQNEAQ (reference sequence). CDR3 length: 14 amino acids. CDR3 nucleotide sequence: TGTGCCAGCAGTCCAACTTCCTCTGGAAACACCATATATTTT. Protein: CASSPTSSGNTIYF. Full variable domain (rest looked up from reference TRBV7-9 and TRBJ1-3): DTGVSQNPRHKITKRGQNVTFRCDPISEHNRLYWYRQTLGQGPEFLTYFQNEAQLEKSRLLSDRFSAERPKGSFSTLEIQRTEQGDSAMYLCASSPTSSGNTIYFGEGSWLTVV.